This section outlines one T cell receptor (beta chain) sequence together with its context. The sample is drawn from a study of blood T cell repertoires in COVID-19. Across the whole study: The United States, Italy and Spain supplied acute and convalescent COVID-19 samples. PBMCs, B-cell-depleted T cells, or T cells provided the cDNA or gDNA that made up the material.

CDR1 and CDR2 from the germline V gene are MNHEY and SMNVEV (reference sequence). CDR3 length: 15 residues. Germline trimming cut 5 bases from V and 9 bases from J; bases unmatched to any gene: 10. Authors' processing steps: Reference gene primers were amplified, and this amplification served to estimate nucleated cell counts. Assay used: immunoSEQ multiplex PCR; TCRdb lists only in-frame clones, some missing. Clone size and V and J calls were adopted from that table, with D and trimming inferred from the DNA. The top ten clones hold roughly 18% of a sample with approximately 120,000 clones, 83% of them seen once.

V gene TRBV27 combines with J gene TRBJ1-6, with 7 bases that match TRBD1. The receptor's source is a woman aged 55 to 70 with acute or convalescent COVID-19. Sequencing was done on a sample of peripheral blood. The CDR3 DNA reads TGTGCCAGCAGTCCCCTCCGGGACAGTGGTTCACCCCTCCACTTT. Its translation: CASSPLRDSGSPLHF.